This T cell receptor (beta chain) is from a study of T-cell reconstitution after alpha-beta-depleted transplantation in children. Study results and caveats: Newly produced T cells mostly accounted for T-cell counts and diversity one year post-transplant.

Researchers prepared the TCRbeta library using unique molecular identifiers, the study reports. One entry per CDR3 protein, called by TCRdb with MiXCR from the PCR reads. The sample lists a few hundred thousand distinct CDR3 sequences, 27% occurring once. In its sample, this clonotype was seen a few times. Its antigen is unidentified. Germline CDR1 reads LGHDT; CDR2 reads YNNKEL (reference sequence). Trimming took 0 bases from V and 10 from J, leaving 10 bases between them. This CDR3 is built from 13 residues. Sample: PBMCs, taken before TCRalphabeta/CD19-depleted stem cell transplant. The receptor was derived from a boy younger than two with Wiskott-Aldrich syndrome, due to receive a stem cell transplant. The chain recombines TRBV3-1 with TRBJ2-1; D is unclear. The CDR3 is CASSQDGISEQFF. The DNA of the CDR3 is TGTGCCAGCAGCCAAGATGGAATAAGCGAGCAGTTCTTC.